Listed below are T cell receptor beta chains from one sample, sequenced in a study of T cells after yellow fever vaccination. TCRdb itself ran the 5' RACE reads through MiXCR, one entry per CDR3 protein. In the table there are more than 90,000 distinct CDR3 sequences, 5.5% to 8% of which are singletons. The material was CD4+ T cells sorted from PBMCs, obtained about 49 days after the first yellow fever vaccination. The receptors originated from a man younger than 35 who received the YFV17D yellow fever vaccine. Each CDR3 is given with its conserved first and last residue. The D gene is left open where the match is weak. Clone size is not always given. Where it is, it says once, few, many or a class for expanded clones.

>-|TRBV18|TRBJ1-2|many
CASSRNKDDGYTF
TGTGCCAGCTCACGTAATAAGGACGATGGCTACACCTTC
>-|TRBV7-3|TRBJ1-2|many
CASSLGPDSNYGYTF
TGTGCCAGCAGCTTGGGGCCAGACTCTAACTATGGCTACACCTTC
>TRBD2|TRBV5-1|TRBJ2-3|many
CASSIGSLPSGVTDTQYF
TGCGCCAGCAGCATAGGTTCCCTCCCCAGCGGGGTCACAGATACGCAGTATTTT
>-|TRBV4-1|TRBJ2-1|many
CASRLLWGATDNEQFF
TGCGCCAGCAGATTGCTTTGGGGGGCGACCGACAATGAGCAGTTCTTC
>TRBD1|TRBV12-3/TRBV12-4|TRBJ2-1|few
CASSLPRDRGLYNEQFF
TGTGCCAGCAGTCTCCCCCGGGACAGGGGCCTCTACAATGAGCAGTTCTTC
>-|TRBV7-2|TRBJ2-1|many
CASSLSLRDEQFF
TGTGCCAGCAGCTTAAGCCTCAGGGATGAGCAGTTCTTC
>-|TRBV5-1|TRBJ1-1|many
CASSGGPYTEAFF
TGCGCCAGCAGCGGGGGCCCATACACTGAAGCTTTCTTT
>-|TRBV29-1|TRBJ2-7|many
CSGMADTYEQYF
TGCAGCGGAATGGCAGATACCTACGAGCAGTACTTC
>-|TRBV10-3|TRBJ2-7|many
CAISESISYEQYF
TGTGCCATCAGTGAGTCGATCTCCTACGAGCAGTACTTC
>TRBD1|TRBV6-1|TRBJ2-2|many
CASSITGGNTGELFF
TGTGCCAGCAGTATTACAGGGGGCAACACCGGGGAGCTGTTTTTT
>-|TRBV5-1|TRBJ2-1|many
CASSLPSDEQFF
TGCGCCAGCAGCTTGCCTAGCGATGAGCAGTTCTTC
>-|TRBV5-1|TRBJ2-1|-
CASSLALRSEGFRSSYNEQFF
TGCGCCAGCAGCTTGGCCCTCAGGTCTGAGGGATTCCGATCCTCCTACAATGAGCAGTTCTTC